In this sample, the clone carrying this TCR beta chain turned up many times. These data are taken from a study of early T cells in non-severe SARS-CoV-2 infection. Using its own MiXCR run on the 5' RACE reads, TCRdb lists one record per CDR3 protein. The sample includes about 28,000 distinct CDR3 sequences, around 6% seen only once; the top ten take roughly a third. The CDR3 totals 14 residues. Trimming removed 10 bases at V and 4 bases at J, with 18 bases between. Looked up from germline, CDR1 is ENHRY and CDR2 is SYGVKD. The sequence came from an adult who was a healthcare worker with PCR-confirmed SARS-CoV-2 infection or an uninfected control (not recorded which). The input for sequencing was whole blood, taken at baseline. The V and J genes are TRBV10-3 and TRBJ2-3; weak D call: TRBD2 (5 bases). The CDR3 nucleotides are TGTGCCACTGCTTCGGGGAGTTCAGCAGATACGCAGTATTTT. It is translated as CATASGSSADTQYF.